The clone carrying this T cell receptor (beta chain) was detected only once. The CDR3 spans 16 residues. Germline V gene lookup returns CDR1 SGHDN and CDR2 FVKESK. The V gene lost 1 base and the J gene lost 4 bases, with 16 bases spanning the gap. The data originate from a study of T cells in Graves' hyperthyroidism and ophthalmopathy. Researchers amplified the TCR beta CDR3 regions from RNA transcripts. A first-round RT-PCR of the TCR CDR3 used the HTBI primer set. TCRdb re-derived calls from the multiplex PCR reads in MiXCR, one entry per CDR3 protein. Of approximately 700,000 distinct CDR3 sequences in the sample, 45% were seen once.

Sequenced: peripheral blood or thyroid tissue (not recorded which). This TCR was sampled from an adult man with Graves' disease, either hyperthyroidism or ophthalmopathy (not recorded which). The chain links TRBV14 to TRBJ2-5, with a tentative D call TRBD2 (6 bases). The CDR3 region has the DNA TGTGCCAGCAGCCAAGTCTGGCGGGGCAGACGAGAGACCCAGTACTTC. Translated: CASSQVWRGRRETQYF.